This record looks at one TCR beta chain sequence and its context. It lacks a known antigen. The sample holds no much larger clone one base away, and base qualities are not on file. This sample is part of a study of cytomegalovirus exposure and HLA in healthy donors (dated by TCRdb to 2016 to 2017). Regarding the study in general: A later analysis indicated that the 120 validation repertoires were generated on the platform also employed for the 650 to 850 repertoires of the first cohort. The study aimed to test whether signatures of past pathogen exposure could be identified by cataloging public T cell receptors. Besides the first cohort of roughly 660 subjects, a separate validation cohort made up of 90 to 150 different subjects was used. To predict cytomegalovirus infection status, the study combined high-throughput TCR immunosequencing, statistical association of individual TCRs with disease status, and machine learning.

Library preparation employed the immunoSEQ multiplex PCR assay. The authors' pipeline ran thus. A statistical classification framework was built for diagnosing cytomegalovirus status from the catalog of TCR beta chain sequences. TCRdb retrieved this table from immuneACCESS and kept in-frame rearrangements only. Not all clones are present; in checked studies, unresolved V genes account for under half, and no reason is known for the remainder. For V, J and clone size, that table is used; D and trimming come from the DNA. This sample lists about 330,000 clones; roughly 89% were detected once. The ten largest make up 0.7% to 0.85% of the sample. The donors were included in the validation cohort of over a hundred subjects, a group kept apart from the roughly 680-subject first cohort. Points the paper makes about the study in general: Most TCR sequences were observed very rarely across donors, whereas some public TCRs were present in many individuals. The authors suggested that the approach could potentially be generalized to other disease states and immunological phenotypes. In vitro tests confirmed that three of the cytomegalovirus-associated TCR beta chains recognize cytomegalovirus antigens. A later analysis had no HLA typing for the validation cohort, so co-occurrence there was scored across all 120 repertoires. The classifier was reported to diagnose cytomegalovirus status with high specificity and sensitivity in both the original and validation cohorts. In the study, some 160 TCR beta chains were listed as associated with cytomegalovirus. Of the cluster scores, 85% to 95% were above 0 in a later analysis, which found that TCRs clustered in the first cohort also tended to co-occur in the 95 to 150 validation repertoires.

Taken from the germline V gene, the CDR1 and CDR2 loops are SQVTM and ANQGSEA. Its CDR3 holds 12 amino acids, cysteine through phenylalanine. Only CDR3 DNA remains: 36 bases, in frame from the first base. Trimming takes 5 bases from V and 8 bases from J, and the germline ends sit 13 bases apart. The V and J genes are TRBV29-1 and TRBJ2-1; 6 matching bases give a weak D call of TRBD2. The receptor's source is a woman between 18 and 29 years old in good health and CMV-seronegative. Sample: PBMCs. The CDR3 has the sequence CSVLTSWDEQFF. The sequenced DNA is TGCAGCGTTCTAACTAGCTGGGATGAGCAGTTCTTC.